This TCR beta chain is drawn from a study of beta chain features in type 1 diabetes. Study as a whole: Sorted cells, about 98,000,000 in number, were examined across all samples.

Broader study findings: Insertion counts at VDJ junctions were lower in type 1 diabetes patients, who also showed more deletions there. The question left open here concerned HLA type influencing TCRB rearrangement.

A word on this clone: Its specificity is not known.

Since all of the isolated RNA was reverse transcribed, expressed TCRB transcripts were what got sequenced. TCRdb keeps only in-frame clones here, not all; method: immunoSEQ multiplex PCR. This sample has roughly 380,000 clones, with around a fifth found just once. The receptor comes from a woman between 18 and 30 years old in good health. Sequencing used naive CD4+ T cells from blood.

CDR3 residues: CASSSDSSEQYF. Here the CDR3 DNA reads TGTGCCAGCAGTAGCGACAGTAGCGAGCAGTACTTC. V gene TRBV6-6 combines with J gene TRBJ2-7; D is perhaps TRBD1 (5 bases). In germline, CDR1 is MNHNY, CDR2 SVGAGI (reference sequence). This CDR3 spans 12 amino acids. The V end was cut by 5 bases, the J end by 6 bases, with 11 bases between.